This passage covers 5 T cell receptor beta chains from one sample sequenced in a study of CD8 T cells in Susac syndrome. An input of roughly 0.5 to 1 ug of RNA was subjected to reverse transcription using random hexamers. MiXCR was run by TCRdb on the immunoSEQ multiplex PCR reads, yielding one entry per CDR3 protein. The sample yields 200,000 to 250,000 distinct CDR3 sequences, roughly 90% seen once. Specimen: CD8+ T cells from PBMCs. All receptors come from a human donor with multiple sclerosis.

The genes are TRBV13 and TRBJ2-3; D remains ambiguous. Germline-derived CDR1 and CDR2 are PRHDT and FYEKMQ (reference sequence). Trimming cost V 5 bases and J 3 bases, with 30 bases left between them. The CDR3 is 20 amino acids. The CDR3 coding sequence is TGTGCCAGCAGCCAACGATATGGGCAGGCAGGTCCACTGGTTACAGATACGCAGTATTTT. This gives the protein CASSQRYGQAGPLVTDTQYF.

This chain connects TRBV20-1 to TRBJ2-6; no reliable D call. Germline CDR1 is DFQATT and CDR2 is SNEGSKA (reference sequence). The CDR3 has 13 residues. Between the trimmed V and J ends, which lost 7 bases and 2 bases, there was a span of 9 bases. CDR3 sequence: CSGVGAGANVLTF. The DNA of the CDR3 is TGCAGTGGTGTAGGTGCTGGGGCCAACGTCCTGACTTTC.

The chain has TRBV29-1 and TRBJ1-1; TRBD1 might be the D (5 bases). The ends were cut back, 4 bases at V and 1 base at J, with 7 bases in the middle. Germline-derived CDR1 and CDR2 are SQVTM and ANQGSEA. This CDR3 region has 12 residues. The CDR3 reads CSVGQQNTEAFF. The CDR3 DNA is TGCAGCGTTGGACAGCAGAACACTGAAGCTTTCTTT.

This clonotype was found once. This sequence joins TRBV6-5 and TRBJ2-2; 9 nucleotides agree with TRBD1. Losses at the gene ends were 4 bases for V and 1 base for J; bases not matched to a gene: 4. Germline V gives CDR1 MNHEY, CDR2 SVGAGI. The CDR3 spans 16 residues. Written as DNA, the CDR3 is TGTGCCAGCAGTTCCTGGGACAGGGAGAACACCGGGGAGCTGTTTTTT. Translating gives CASSSWDRENTGELFF.

This clonotype came up once. This rearrangement joins TRBV6-5 to TRBJ1-1; D is perhaps TRBD1 (6 bases). The CDR3 has 16 residues. Germline lookup yields CDR1 MNHEY and CDR2 SVGAGI. Deletions cut 3 bases from V and 0 bases from J, with 14 bases between. The CDR3 DNA follows: TGTGCCAGCAGTTATTCCCTACAGGGACTGAACACTGAAGCTTTCTTT. Amino acid sequence: CASSYSLQGLNTEAFF.